This TCR beta chain was captured by sequencing in a study of cytomegalovirus exposure and HLA in healthy donors. The PCR was carried out with 60 Vbeta primers and 13 Jbeta primers. Some clones are missing from TCRdb's copy, which holds only in-frame ones; the method was immunoSEQ multiplex PCR. The sample records more than 70,000 clones, about 74% being singletons. The CDR3 is 14 amino acids. Germline loops: CDR1 SQVTM, CDR2 ANQGSEA. Trimming pared 3 bases from V and 3 bases from J, leaving 12 bases between. About this clone itself: The sample carries other DNA sequences with the same CDR3.

The genes are TRBV29-1 and TRBJ1-5; tentatively, D is TRBD1 (6 bases). Sequencing was performed on PBMCs. The source of this sequence is a man aged 35 to 55 in good health and CMV-seronegative. This CDR3 is CSVEGQGYNQPQHF. As DNA, the CDR3 is TGCAGCGTTGAGGGTCAGGGGTACAATCAGCCCCAGCATTTT.